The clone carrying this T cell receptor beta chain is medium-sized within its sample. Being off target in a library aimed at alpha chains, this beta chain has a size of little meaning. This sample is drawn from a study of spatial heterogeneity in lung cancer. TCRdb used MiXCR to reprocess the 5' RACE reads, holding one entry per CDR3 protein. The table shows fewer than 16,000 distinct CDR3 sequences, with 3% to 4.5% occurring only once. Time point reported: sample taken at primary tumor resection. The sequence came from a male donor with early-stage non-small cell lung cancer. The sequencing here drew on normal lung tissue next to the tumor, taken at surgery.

This chain's CDR3 is CASSDSETGEAFF. In DNA, the CDR3 is TGTGCCAGCAGTGACTCAGAGACAGGGGAAGCTTTCTTT. This rearrangement joins TRBV6-4 to TRBJ1-1; 7 bases fit TRBD1. This CDR3 is 13 amino acids long. V shed 0 bases, J shed 8 bases, and the junction held 3 bases outside the gene matches. Germline assignment: CDR1 MRHNA and CDR2 SNTAGT.